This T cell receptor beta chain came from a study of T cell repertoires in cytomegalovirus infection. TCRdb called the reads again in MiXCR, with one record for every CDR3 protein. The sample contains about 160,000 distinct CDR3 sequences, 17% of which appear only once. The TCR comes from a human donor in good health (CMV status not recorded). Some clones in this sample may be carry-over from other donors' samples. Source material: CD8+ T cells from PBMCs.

The CDR3 protein is CASSFKVGLALEEQYF. In DNA form, the CDR3 reads TGTGCCAGCAGCTTTAAGGTGGGACTAGCTCTGGAAGAGCAGTACTTC. The chain recombines TRBV7-8 with TRBJ2-7; TRBD2 agrees at 9 bases. CDR1 and CDR2 from the germline V gene are SGHVS and FQNEAQ. CDR3 length: 16 amino acids. V was pared by 3 bases and J by 7 bases, with 13 bases of the junction left unmatched.